The TCR beta chain described here comes from a study of CD8+ T cells in alopecia areata. Study-wide findings and caveats: Sharing of TCR sequences between patients (possibly for HLA-related reasons) was less clear than in mice. Higher clonality than in normal scalp was seen in lesional scalp, especially alopecia totalis/universalis.

This clone was counted only a few times. What it recognizes is unknown. The authors extracted RNA and reverse transcribed it into cDNA as the sequencing template. The repertoire was sequenced with immunoSEQ multiplex PCR; TCRdb's copy has only in-frame clones and lacks some. The top ten hold over 15% of the sample, which has approximately 30,000 clones, around 62% seen once. Both peripheral blood and punch biopsies of lesional scalp skin were obtained from patients who had alopecia areata. Researchers picked out CD4+ and CD8+ T cells from PBMCs by sorting. V lost 3 bases to trimming and J lost 8 bases; unmatched junction nucleotides: 3. The V gene's germline CDR1 is MDHEN and CDR2 SYDVKM. The CDR3 has 12 residues.

Sequencing was carried out using NKG2D-high CD8+ T cells sorted from blood. The chain has TRBV28 and TRBJ1-1; 7 bases map to TRBD1. The clonotype was recovered from a human donor with alopecia areata. CDR3 loop: CASSFDRVEAFF. The CDR3 DNA follows: TGTGCCAGCAGTTTTGACAGGGTAGAAGCTTTCTTT.